Listed here are 25 T cell receptor beta chains from one sample, sequenced in a study of blood T cell repertoires in COVID-19. The protocol was immunoSEQ multiplex PCR, while the TCRdb copy is restricted to in-frame clones and leaves out a portion. Here the sample spans under 350,000 clones, 86% being singletons. Source material: PBMCs or T cells enriched from blood (not recorded which). The source is a woman aged 40 to 50 with acute COVID-19.

The chain has TRBV6-2 or TRBV6-3 and TRBJ2-7; 8 bases align to TRBD2. The V segment lost 5 bases and the J segment 2 bases; nucleotides outside the gene matches: 5. The CDR3 runs 14 residues. Looked up from germline, CDR1 is MNHEY and CDR2 is SVGEGT. The DNA for the CDR3 is TGTGCCAGCAGTGGAAGCGGGAGAACCTACGAGCAGTACTTC. This codes for CASSGSGRTYEQYF.

The chain carries TRBV6-5 and TRBJ1-2; the match to TRBD1 covers 8 bases. J was trimmed by 5 bases and V by 6 bases; bases with no gene match: 11. CDR3 length equals 15 residues. CDR1 is MNHEY, CDR2 SVGAGI, per germline. DNA for the CDR3: TGTGCCAGCAGATACCTAGCCAGGGGGCCTTATGGCTACACCTTC. This translates into CASRYLARGPYGYTF.

The rearrangement links TRBV28 to TRBJ2-1; 9 bases are a match to TRBD1. The CDR3 length is 14 residues. Trimming at V came to 5 bases and at J to 7 bases, leaving 6 bases not matched to a gene. Germline values: CDR1 MDHEN, CDR2 SYDVKM. As DNA, the CDR3 is TGTGCCAGCAGTGGACAGGGGAAAGCGAATGAGCAGTTCTTC. It encodes CASSGQGKANEQFF.

The CDR3 spells CAISGRPDGYTF. The CDR3 bases are TGTGCCATCAGTGGGAGACCGGATGGCTACACCTTC. The rearrangement links TRBV10-3 to TRBJ1-2, with unresolved D. Trimming took off 4 bases at V and 6 bases at J, with 9 bases between the two ends. The CDR3 sequence is 12 residues long. Germline V gene data show CDR1 as ENHRY and CDR2 as SYGVKD.

The rearrangement links TRBV28 to TRBJ2-7, with 7 bases fitting TRBD2. The CDR3 is 16 residues long. V shed 5 bases and J 1 base; nucleotides not matched to a gene: 11. The V gene's germline CDR1 is MDHEN and CDR2 SYDVKM. CDR3 loop: CASSTQDRDYSYEQYF. The DNA for the CDR3 is TGTGCCAGCAGTACGCAAGATCGGGACTATTCCTACGAGCAGTACTTC.

The chain is built from TRBV5-5 and TRBJ1-1, with TRBD1 as a possible D gene (6 bases). The CDR3 totals 15 residues. CDR1 is SGHKS, CDR2 YYEKEE, per germline (reference sequence). Trimming left V 3 bases short and J 5 bases short, with 17 bases between. The CDR3 reads CASSWGQGIKTEAFF. DNA for the CDR3: TGTGCCAGCAGCTGGGGGCAGGGGATTAAGACTGAAGCTTTCTTT.

The gene calls are TRBV24-1 and TRBJ1-2; 7 nucleotides line up with TRBD1. Germline CDR1 KGHDR, CDR2 SFDVKD. The CDR3 runs 15 residues. Trimming took 9 bases from V and 5 from J; bases not matched to a gene: 14. CDR3 sequence: CATFGPIGTEYGYTF. CDR3 nucleotides: TGTGCCACCTTTGGACCTATTGGGACAGAGTATGGCTACACCTTC.

This clone was seen only once. The rearrangement joins TRBV2 to TRBJ1-1; TRBD1 matches at 10 bases. Germline assignment: CDR1 SNHLY and CDR2 FYNNEI. J was trimmed by 10 bases and V by 6 bases; bases with no gene match: 5. The CDR3 contains 12 residues. The CDR3 loop is CASSRQGAGAFF. The CDR3 DNA sequence: TGTGCCAGCAGCCGACAGGGGGCCGGAGCTTTCTTT.

V is TRBV7-3 and J is TRBJ2-1; 9 bases map to TRBD2. Germline trimming cut 5 bases from V and 10 bases from J; bases unmatched to any gene: 3. Germline loops: CDR1 SGHTA, CDR2 FQGTGA. The CDR3 spans 12 residues. CDR3 region: CASSQGTSEQFF. The CDR3 nucleotides are TGTGCCAGCAGCCAAGGGACTAGCGAGCAGTTCTTC.

Points on this clone: The sample carries other DNA sequences with the same CDR3. The chain carries TRBV6-5 and TRBJ1-2; 11 bases agree with TRBD1. The CDR3 is 14 residues long. V dropped 6 bases and J dropped 4; count of bases not matched to a gene: 4. Germline lookup yields CDR1 MNHEY and CDR2 SVGAGI. CDR3 nucleotides: TGTGCCAGCAGACGGGGGACAGGGGGCTATGGCTACACCTTC. This codes for CASRRGTGGYGYTF.

The chain uses TRBV7-6 and TRBJ2-5; the match to TRBD2 covers 15 bases. Germline CDR1 SGHVS, CDR2 FNYEAQ. The trim removed 5 bases at V and 2 bases at J, leaving 6 bases unmatched. The CDR3 has 17 residues. CDR3 DNA: TGTGCCAGCAGCCAAGGAGGACTAGCGGGGGGGCAAGAGACCCAGTACTTC. Translating gives CASSQGGLAGGQETQYF.

The genes are TRBV4-2 and TRBJ1-1; D ambiguous. The CDR3 contains 15 residues. V lost 1 base to trimming and J lost 1 base, with 10 bases between them. Per germline, CDR1 LGHNA and CDR2 YNFKEQ. The CDR3 region has the DNA TGTGCCAGCAGCCAAGTGGGCACTCAGAACACTGAAGCTTTCTTT. Translation: CASSQVGTQNTEAFF.

The V call is TRBV6-2 or TRBV6-3, the J call TRBJ1-5; D possibly corresponds to TRBD1 (5 bases). CDR3 length: 14 residues. V dropped 2 bases and J dropped 7 bases, with 12 bases sitting between them. Per germline, CDR1 MNHEY and CDR2 SVGEGT. Here the CDR3 reads CASSYGGAGQPQHF. The DNA of the CDR3 is TGTGCCAGCAGTTACGGCGGGGCAGGGCAGCCCCAGCATTTT.

In nucleotides, the CDR3 is TGTGCCAGCAGCCGTTCGGGACGGGGGGACAGGGGAATGAGCTACACCTTC. Its translation: CASSRSGRGDRGMSYTF. The chain employs TRBV3-1 (or the pseudogene TRBV3-2) and TRBJ1-2; 10 bases fit TRBD1. CDR1 and CDR2 from the germline V gene are LGHDT and YNNKEL (reference sequence). This CDR3 comprises 17 residues. J gave up 9 bases and V 4 bases, and 17 bases lay outside the gene matches.

The chain recombines TRBV4-3 with TRBJ1-5, with 9 bases matching TRBD1. CDR1 LGHNA and CDR2 YSLEER come from the germline V gene. After removal of 0 bases from V and 4 bases from J, the junction contained 7 bases not matched to a gene. The CDR3 runs to 17 residues. The chain's CDR3 is CASSQEGTGRENQPQHF. The CDR3 DNA is TGCGCCAGCAGCCAAGAAGGGACAGGGAGAGAGAATCAGCCCCAGCATTTT.

This chain joins TRBV12-3 or TRBV12-4 and TRBJ1-2; 11 nucleotides match TRBD1. J lost 13 bases, V lost 3 bases, and 7 bases had no gene match. The CDR3 is made up of 13 amino acids. The CDR3 sequence is CASSLDRGLMGTF. CDR3 DNA sequence: TGTGCCAGCAGTTTGGACAGGGGGCTAATGGGCACCTTC.

This sequence joins TRBV28 and TRBJ2-5; the D is unclear. The CDR3 is made up of 17 amino acids. The germline V gene has CDR1 MDHEN and CDR2 SYDVKM. V gave up 2 bases and J gave up 5 bases, with 21 bases separating them. The CDR3 reads CASSLGQLSLLGETQYF. The CDR3 nucleotides read TGTGCCAGCAGTTTAGGGCAGCTATCTCTTCTTGGGGAGACCCAGTACTTC.

The chain couples TRBV6-5 to TRBJ1-1; D call uncertain. Per germline, CDR1 MNHEY and CDR2 SVGAGI. There are 14 residues in the CDR3. V was pared by 4 bases and J by 1 base, with 10 bases between. The CDR3 spells CASSLEWKNTEAFF. As DNA, the CDR3 is TGTGCCAGCAGTTTGGAGTGGAAGAACACTGAAGCTTTCTTT.

V is TRBV7-3 and J is TRBJ2-1, with TRBD2 matching 7 bases. Germline-derived CDR1 and CDR2 are SGHTA and FQGTGA. The CDR3 has 14 amino acids. Germline trimming cut 4 bases from V and 4 bases from J; bases unmatched to any gene: 4. In DNA form, the CDR3 reads TGTGCCAGCAGCTCGGGACTACAATACAATGAGCAGTTCTTC. Translated, it gives CASSSGLQYNEQFF. The complete variable domain, with remaining parts taken from reference TRBV7-3 and TRBJ2-1, reads GAGVSQTPSNKVTEKGKYVELRCDPISGHTALYWYRQSLGQGPEFLIYFQGTGAADDSGLPNDRFFAVRPEGSVSTLKIQRTERGDSAVYLCASSSGLQYNEQFFGPGTRLTVL.

This sequence joins TRBV6-5 and TRBJ1-3, with a possible D match to TRBD1 (6 bases). The V gene lost 5 bases and the J gene lost 2 bases, with 13 bases spanning the gap. Per the germline V gene, CDR1 is MNHEY and CDR2 is SVGAGI. This CDR3 is 15 amino acids long. Here the CDR3 DNA reads TGTGCCAGCAGTCGCGACAGGTTTACTGGAAACACCATATATTTT. Translating gives CASSRDRFTGNTIYF.

The chain recombines TRBV11-2 with TRBJ2-3; no clear D. Germline values: CDR1 SGHAT, CDR2 FQNNGV. The CDR3 has 14 amino acids. V lost 2 bases, J lost 2 bases, and 8 bases lay in between. This CDR3 reads CASSLIQDTDTQYF. The CDR3 nucleotides are TGTGCCAGCAGCTTAATTCAGGACACAGATACGCAGTATTTT.

CDR3 region: CASCRDRGGEKLFF. CDR3 nucleotides: TGTGCCAGCTGTCGGGACAGGGGTGGTGAAAAACTGTTTTTT. The chain carries TRBV2 and TRBJ1-4; 10 nucleotides agree with TRBD1. V shed 8 bases, J shed 7 bases, and the junction held 7 bases outside the gene matches. Germline values: CDR1 SNHLY, CDR2 FYNNEI. This CDR3 spans 14 amino acids.

A few counts support this clone. The V call is TRBV12-5, the J call TRBJ2-1; 13 bases are a match to TRBD2. The CDR3 runs 16 residues. In germline, CDR1 is LGHNT, CDR2 FRNRAP. Trimming at V came to 5 bases and at J to 4 bases, leaving 5 bases not matched to a gene. In DNA, the CDR3 is TGTGCTAGTGGTGCCTCACTAGCGGGGGGGTACAATGAGCAGTTCTTC. Protein product: CASGASLAGGYNEQFF.

The DNA for the CDR3 is TGTGCCAGTAGAAAACAGGCTTACACTGAAGCTTTCTTT. It specifies CASRKQAYTEAFF. The chain recombines TRBV19 with TRBJ1-1; a possible D gene is TRBD1 (5 bases). Germline CDR1 LNHDA, CDR2 SQIVND (reference sequence). V dropped 6 bases and J dropped 3 bases, with 11 bases sitting between them. This CDR3 comprises 13 residues.

The chain links TRBV6-6 to TRBJ1-3, with unresolved D. Germline values: CDR1 MNHNY, CDR2 SVGAGI (reference sequence). With 0 bases removed from V and 4 bases from J, the gap between germline ends came to 13 bases. There are 16 residues in the CDR3. For the CDR3, the DNA is TGTGCCAGCAGTTACTCGGCCGGGTCCTGGGGAAACACCATATATTTT. Translated: CASSYSAGSWGNTIYF.